This TCR beta chain was recorded in a study of T cell responses to AZD1222 COVID-19 vaccine. The table came from immunoSEQ multiplex PCR; TCRdb's copy has only in-frame clones and leaves some out. The table lists 89,000 or so clones, just over 85% of them singletons. This CDR3 spans 17 amino acids. Per the germline V gene, CDR1 is LGHDT and CDR2 is YNNKEL (reference sequence). With V trimmed by 3 bases and J by 4 bases, 9 bases remained unmatched. This chain links TRBV3-1 (or the pseudogene TRBV3-2) with TRBJ2-5, with 12 bases that match TRBD2. The clonotype originates from an adult who received the AZD1222 COVID-19 vaccine. Sequenced here: peripheral blood, sampled 28 days after the second AZD1222 dose. CDR3 amino acids: CASSQVLAGGGGETQYF. The CDR3 DNA follows: TGTGCCAGCAGCCAGGTCCTAGCGGGGGGGGGCGGAGAGACCCAGTACTTC.